This TCR beta chain was captured by sequencing in a study of memory CD8 T cells in hepatitis C reinfection. Overall study: Reinfection meant HCV RNA positivity after two negatives ≥60 days apart. Samples at peak reinfection came 3 to 8 weeks post-detection.

The protocol was immunoSEQ multiplex PCR, while the TCRdb copy is restricted to in-frame clones and leaves out a portion. Of around 47,000 clones in the sample, 85% to 90% are singletons; the top ten hold around 1.2%. The time point here: peak reinfection, 3 to 8 weeks after reinfection detection. The sorted cells went straight to TCR sequencing with no prior in vitro expansion. This CDR3 is built from 14 residues. The germline gives CDR1 SGHDT, CDR2 YYEEEE. V was clipped by 0 bases and J by 7 bases, with 14 bases between them. V is TRBV5-6 and J is TRBJ2-7, with D hard to call. The receptor was derived from a man aged 18 to 29 with hepatitis C virus infection. Sequencing was done on a sample of naive CD8+ T cells sorted from blood. The CDR3 sequence is CASSLAGARREQYV. CDR3 DNA: TGTGCCAGCAGCTTGGCCGGAGCGAGACGGGAGCAGTACGTC.